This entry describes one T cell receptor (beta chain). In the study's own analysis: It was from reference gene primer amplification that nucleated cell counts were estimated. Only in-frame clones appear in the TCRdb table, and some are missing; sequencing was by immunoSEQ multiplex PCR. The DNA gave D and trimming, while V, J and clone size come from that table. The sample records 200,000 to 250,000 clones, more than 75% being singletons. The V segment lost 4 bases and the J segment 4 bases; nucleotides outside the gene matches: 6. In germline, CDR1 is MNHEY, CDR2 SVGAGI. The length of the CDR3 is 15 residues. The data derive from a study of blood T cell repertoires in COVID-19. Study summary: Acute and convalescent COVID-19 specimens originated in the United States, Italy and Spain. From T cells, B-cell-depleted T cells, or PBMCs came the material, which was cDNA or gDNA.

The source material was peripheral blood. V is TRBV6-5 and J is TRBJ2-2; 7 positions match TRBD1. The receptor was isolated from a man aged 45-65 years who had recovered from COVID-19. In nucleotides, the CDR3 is TGTGCCAGCAGTTCCCGACAGGGTATCACCGGGGAGCTGTTTTTT. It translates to CASSSRQGITGELFF.